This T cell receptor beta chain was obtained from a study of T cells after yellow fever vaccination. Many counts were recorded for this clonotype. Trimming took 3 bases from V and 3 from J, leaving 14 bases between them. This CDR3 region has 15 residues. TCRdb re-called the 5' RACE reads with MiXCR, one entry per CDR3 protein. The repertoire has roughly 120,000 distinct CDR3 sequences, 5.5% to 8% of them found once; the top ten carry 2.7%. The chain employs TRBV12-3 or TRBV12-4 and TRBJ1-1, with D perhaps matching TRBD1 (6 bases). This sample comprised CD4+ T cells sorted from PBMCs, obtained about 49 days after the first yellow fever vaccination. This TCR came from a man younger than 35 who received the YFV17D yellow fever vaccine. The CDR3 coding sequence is TGTGCCAGCAGTTTCCACAGGGCTTCGGACACTGAAGCTTTCTTT. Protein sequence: CASSFHRASDTEAFF.